This T cell receptor beta chain came from a study of blood T cell repertoires in COVID-19. Study-level information: Samples of COVID-19 (acute and convalescent) were obtained from the United States, Italy and Spain.

Assay used: immunoSEQ multiplex PCR; TCRdb lists only in-frame clones, some missing. The sample lists some 51,000 clones, around 89% seen once, with approximately 10% in the top ten. The CDR3 length is 14 residues. V shed 6 bases and J 4 bases; nucleotides not matched to a gene: 8. CDR1 is MNHEY, CDR2 SVGAGI, per germline. The chain recombines TRBV6-5 with TRBJ1-2; 7 positions match TRBD1. The sequence derives from a man between 45 and 60 years old with active COVID-19. Source material: peripheral blood. The CDR3 nucleotides are TGTGCCAGCAGAACACAGGGGAAGGGCTATGGCTACACCTTC. Protein product: CASRTQGKGYGYTF.